This is a list of T cell receptor beta chains from one sample in a study of memory CD4+ T cells and cytomegalovirus serostatus. Here immunoSEQ multiplex PCR was the method, and the copy in TCRdb shows in-frame clones only, minus some. Among 75,000 to 95,000 clones listed, over 80% were seen once. The material sequenced was memory CD4+ T cells from blood. All receptors derive from an adult in good health and CMV-seronegative. Both conserved end residues are part of each CDR3. A D gene is named only where the DNA matches it firmly. The listing skips clone size in some rows; elsewhere it reads once, few, many or a size class.

.	TRBJ1-5	.	TRBV7-8	CASGVEGGNQPQHF	TGTGCCAGCGGTGTCGAGGGGGGCAATCAGCCCCAGCATTTT
.	TRBJ1-1	.	TRBV5-1	CASMGDENTEAFF	TGCGCCAGCATGGGCGATGAAAACACTGAAGCTTTCTTT
.	TRBJ1-1	.	TRBV7-8	CASSLARAGYTEAFF	TGTGCCAGCAGCTTAGCGCGGGCAGGCTACACTGAAGCTTTCTTT
few	TRBJ2-7	TRBD1	TRBV7-6	CASSNAGTGAYEQYF	TGTGCCAGCAGCAACGCCGGGACAGGAGCTTACGAGCAGTACTTC
.	TRBJ2-6	.	TRBV5-5	CASSWDLGSTSGANVLTF	TGTGCCAGCAGCTGGGATCTGGGCAGCACCTCTGGGGCCAACGTCCTGACTTTC
.	TRBJ1-3	TRBD1	TRBV5-6	CASSEKGQGANTIYF	TGTGCCAGCAGCGAAAAGGGACAGGGGGCGAACACCATATATTTT
.	TRBJ2-1	TRBD1	TRBV2	CASRMTGSVHEQFF	TGTGCCAGCAGGATGACAGGGTCGGTCCACGAGCAGTTCTTC
.	TRBJ1-5	TRBD1	TRBV4-3	CASSPFPGQDQPQHF	TGCGCCAGCAGCCCGTTCCCGGGACAGGATCAGCCCCAGCATTTT
.	TRBJ2-4	.	TRBV6-1	CAGKGTGDIQYF	TGTGCCGGGAAGGGGACTGGGGACATTCAGTACTTC
.	TRBJ1-6	.	TRBV18	CASSPEGVDSPLHF	TGTGCCAGCTCACCGGAGGGTGTTGATTCACCCCTCCACTTT
once	TRBJ1-2	TRBD1	TRBV30	CAWSDPQRGQFGYGYTF	TGTGCCTGGAGTGACCCACAGAGGGGGCAATTTGGCTATGGCTACACCTTC
.	TRBJ2-3	TRBD1	TRBV5-7	CASSVRDRSTDTQYF	TGTGCCAGCAGCGTCCGGGACAGGAGCACAGATACGCAGTATTTT
.	TRBJ1-2	.	TRBV29-1	CSVEGSEGGYTF	TGCAGCGTTGAAGGGTCGGAAGGGGGCTACACCTTC
few	TRBJ1-5	.	TRBV28	CASSLLYQGNSNQPQHF	TGTGCCAGCAGTTTACTCTACCAGGGCAATAGCAATCAGCCCCAGCATTTT
.	TRBJ1-6	.	TRBV4-1	CASSQVAGSYNSPLHF	TGCGCCAGCAGCCAAGTCGCGGGCTCCTATAATTCACCCCTCCACTTT
once	TRBJ2-2	.	TRBV6-5	CASSYQQGTGELFF	TGTGCCAGCAGTTACCAACAGGGAACCGGGGAGCTGTTTTTT
.	TRBJ1-1	TRBD1	TRBV7-2	CASSLRPGQGGEAFF	TGTGCCAGCAGCCTCAGACCGGGACAGGGGGGGGAAGCTTTCTTT
.	TRBJ1-6	.	TRBV19	CASTEGILYNSPLHF	TGTGCCAGTACGGAAGGGATTCTTTATAATTCACCCCTCCACTTT
.	TRBJ1-2	.	TRBV30	CAWSVAVGVGYTF	TGTGCCTGGAGTGTAGCGGTGGGCGTAGGCTACACCTTC
.	TRBJ2-7	.	TRBV30	CAWSLGLGQLQYF	TGTGCCTGGAGTCTCGGACTCGGACAGCTGCAGTACTTC
.	TRBJ2-3	.	TRBV5-4	CASSPRTTSTDTQYF	TGTGCCAGCAGCCCGAGGACAACTAGCACAGATACGCAGTATTTT
few	TRBJ2-3	TRBD2	TRBV19	CASALTSGGMADTQYF	TGTGCCAGTGCCCTGACTAGCGGGGGGATGGCAGATACGCAGTATTTT
.	TRBJ1-1	.	TRBV9	CASSGGMWGRMNTEAFF	TGTGCCAGCAGCGGGGGAATGTGGGGGCGGATGAACACTGAAGCTTTCTTT
.	TRBJ1-5	.	TRBV7-2	CASSLGYPSNQPQHF	TGTGCCAGCAGCTTAGGGTATCCCTCCAATCAGCCCCAGCATTTT
.	TRBJ2-3	.	TRBV4-3	CASSQDQGGTDTQYF	TGCGCCAGCAGCCAAGATCAAGGGGGCACAGATACGCAGTATTTT
.	TRBJ1-2	.	TRBV19	CASSIPAGATYGYTF	TGTGCCAGTAGTATTCCCGCAGGGGCAACCTATGGCTACACCTTC
once	TRBJ2-1	TRBD2	TRBV2	CATSGDFNEQLF	TGTGCGACTAGCGGGGATTTCAATGAGCAGCTCTTC
.	TRBJ1-2	.	TRBV11-2	CASSLLDSGSGYTF	TGTGCCAGCAGCTTACTCGACAGTGGGAGCGGCTACACCTTC
once	TRBJ2-6	.	TRBV2	CASSEGGAGANVLTF	TGTGCCAGCAGTGAAGGGGGAGCCGGGGCCAACGTCCTGACTTTC
.	TRBJ1-1	.	TRBV7-9	CASSPPGTEAFF	TGTGCCAGCAGCCCACCTGGGACTGAAGCTTTCTTT
few	TRBJ1-4	.	TRBV10-3	CAISEAGEREKLFF	TGTGCCATCAGTGAGGCCGGGGAAAGGGAAAAACTGTTTTTT
once	TRBJ2-7	TRBD1	TRBV5-1	CASSRDRGVYEQYF	TGCGCCAGCAGCCGCGACAGGGGGGTGTACGAGCAGTACTTC
.	TRBJ2-3	.	TRBV5-1	CASSFEGTDTQYF	TGCGCCAGCAGCTTCGAGGGTACAGATACGCAGTATTTT
.	TRBJ1-6	.	TRBV11-2	CASSLAVRSPLHF	TGTGCCAGCAGCTTAGCGGTCCGATCACCCCTCCACTTT
.	TRBJ1-5	TRBD1	TRBV6-5	CASRNKQGAGQPQHF	TGTGCCAGCAGAAATAAACAGGGGGCCGGTCAGCCCCAGCATTTT
.	TRBJ1-1	.	TRBV4-2	CASSQVAGIMNTEAFF	TGTGCCAGCAGCCAAGTGGCGGGGATTATGAACACTGAAGCTTTCTTT
.	TRBJ1-5	.	TRBV2	CASSAGEVGNQPQHF	TGTGCCAGCAGTGCCGGGGAGGTAGGAAATCAGCCCCAGCATTTT
once	TRBJ2-7	TRBD2	TRBV28	CASRLAGGASYEQYF	TGTGCCAGCAGGCTAGCGGGGGGCGCTTCCTACGAGCAGTACTTC
.	TRBJ1-4	.	TRBV23-1	CASSQRGELTYEKLFF	TGCGCCAGCAGTCAACGGGGGGAGCTAACGTATGAAAAACTGTTTTTT
once	TRBJ2-3	.	TRBV5-4	CASSLKDTSTDTQYF	TGTGCCAGCAGCTTGAAGGACACTAGCACAGATACGCAGTATTTT
.	TRBJ2-5	.	TRBV19	CASSPRGGKETQYF	TGTGCCAGTAGTCCGAGGGGGGGCAAGGAGACCCAGTACTTC
.	TRBJ1-3	.	TRBV18	CASSPPGTIGNTIYF	TGTGCCAGCTCACCCCCAGGGACAATTGGAAACACCATATATTTT
.	TRBJ2-2	.	TRBV7-2	CASSLLPAHTGELFF	TGTGCCAGCAGCTTACTTCCAGCCCACACCGGGGAGCTGTTTTTT
.	TRBJ2-2	TRBD1	TRBV7-9	CASSSSGQGANTGELFF	TGTGCCAGCAGCTCCTCGGGGCAGGGGGCTAACACCGGGGAGCTGTTTTTT
.	TRBJ2-5	.	TRBV5-1	CASSSTGNLQETQYF	TGCGCCAGCAGTTCGACCGGGAATCTACAAGAGACCCAGTACTTC
.	TRBJ1-2	.	TRBV25-1	CASSEYDKYYGYTF	TGTGCCAGCAGTGAATATGACAAGTACTATGGCTACACCTTC
.	TRBJ2-5	TRBD2	TRBV7-3	CASSLTGRSGGGETQYF	TGTGCCAGCAGCTTAACTGGACGTAGCGGGGGAGGAGAGACCCAGTACTTC
once	TRBJ1-4	TRBD1	TRBV19	CASSRTGRDEKLFF	TGTGCCAGTAGCCGGACAGGGAGGGATGAAAAACTGTTTTTT